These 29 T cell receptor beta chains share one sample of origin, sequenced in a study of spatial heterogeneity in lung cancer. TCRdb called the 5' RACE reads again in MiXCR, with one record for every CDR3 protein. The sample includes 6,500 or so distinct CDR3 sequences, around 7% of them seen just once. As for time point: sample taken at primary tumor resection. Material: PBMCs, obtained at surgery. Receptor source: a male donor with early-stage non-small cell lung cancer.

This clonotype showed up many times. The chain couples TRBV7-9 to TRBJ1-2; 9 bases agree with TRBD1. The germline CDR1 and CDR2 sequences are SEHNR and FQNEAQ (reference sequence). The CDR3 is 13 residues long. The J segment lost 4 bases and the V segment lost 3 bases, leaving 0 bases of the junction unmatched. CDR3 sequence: CASSLDRGYGYTF. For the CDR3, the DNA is TGTGCCAGCAGCTTGGACAGGGGCTATGGCTACACCTTC.

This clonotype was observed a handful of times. The CDR3 region is CASRDRVIPLHF. CDR3 sequence (DNA): TGTGCCAGCCGGGACAGGGTCATTCCCCTCCACTTT. The rearrangement uses TRBV6-1 and TRBJ1-6, with TRBD1 matching 9 bases. This CDR3 spans 12 amino acids. Germline lookup yields CDR1 MNHNS and CDR2 SASEGT. With 8 bases clipped from V and 13 bases from J, the junction kept 6 bases outside the gene matches.

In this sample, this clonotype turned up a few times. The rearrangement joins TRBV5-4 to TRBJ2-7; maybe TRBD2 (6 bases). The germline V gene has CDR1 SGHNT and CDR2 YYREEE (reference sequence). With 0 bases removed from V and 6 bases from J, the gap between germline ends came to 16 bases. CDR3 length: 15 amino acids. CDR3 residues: CASSLGGPGGAEQYF. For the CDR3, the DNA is TGTGCCAGCAGCTTGGGGGGTCCCGGAGGGGCCGAGCAGTACTTC. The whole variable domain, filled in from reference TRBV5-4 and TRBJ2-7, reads ETGVTQSPTHLIKTRGQQVTLRCSSQSGHNTVSWYQQALGQGPQFIFQYYREEENGRGNFPPRFSGLQFPNYSSELNVNALELDDSALYLCASSLGGPGGAEQYFGPGTRLTVT.

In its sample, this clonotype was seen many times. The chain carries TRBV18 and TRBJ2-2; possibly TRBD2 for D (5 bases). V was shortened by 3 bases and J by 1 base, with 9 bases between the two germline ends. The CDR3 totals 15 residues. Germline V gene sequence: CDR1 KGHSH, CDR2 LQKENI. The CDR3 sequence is CASSPRTLNTGELFF. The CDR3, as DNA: TGTGCCAGCTCACCCCGGACTCTGAACACCGGGGAGCTGTTTTTT. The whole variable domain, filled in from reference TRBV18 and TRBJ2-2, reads NAGVMQNPRHLVRRRGQEARLRCSPMKGHSHVYWYRQLPEEGLKFMVYLQKENIIDESGMPKERFSAEFPKEGPSILRIQQVVRGDSAAYFCASSPRTLNTGELFFGEGSRLTVL.

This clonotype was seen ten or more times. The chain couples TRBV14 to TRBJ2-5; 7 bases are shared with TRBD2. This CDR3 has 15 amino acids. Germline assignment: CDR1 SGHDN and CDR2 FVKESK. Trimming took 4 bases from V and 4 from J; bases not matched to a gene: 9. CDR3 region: CASSRGGGKGETQYF. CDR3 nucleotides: TGTGCCAGCAGCCGCGGGGGAGGAAAAGGAGAGACCCAGTACTTC.

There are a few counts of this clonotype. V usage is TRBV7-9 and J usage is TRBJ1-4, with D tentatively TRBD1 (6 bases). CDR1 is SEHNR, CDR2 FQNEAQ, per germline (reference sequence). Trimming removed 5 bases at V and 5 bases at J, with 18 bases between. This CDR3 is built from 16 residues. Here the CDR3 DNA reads TGTGCCAGCAGCCCGAGATTACAGGGAACAAATGAAAAACTGTTTTTT. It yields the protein CASSPRLQGTNEKLFF. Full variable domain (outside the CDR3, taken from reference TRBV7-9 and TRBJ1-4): DTGVSQNPRHKITKRGQNVTFRCDPISEHNRLYWYRQTLGQGPEFLTYFQNEAQLEKSRLLSDRFSAERPKGSFSTLEIQRTEQGDSAMYLCASSPRLQGTNEKLFFGSGTQLSVL.

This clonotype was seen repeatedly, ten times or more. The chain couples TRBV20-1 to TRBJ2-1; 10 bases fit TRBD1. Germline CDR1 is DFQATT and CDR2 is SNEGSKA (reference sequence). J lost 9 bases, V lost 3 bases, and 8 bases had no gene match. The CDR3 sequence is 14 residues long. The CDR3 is CSARGGTGVSEQFF. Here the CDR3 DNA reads TGCAGTGCTAGGGGCGGGACAGGGGTGAGTGAGCAGTTCTTC.

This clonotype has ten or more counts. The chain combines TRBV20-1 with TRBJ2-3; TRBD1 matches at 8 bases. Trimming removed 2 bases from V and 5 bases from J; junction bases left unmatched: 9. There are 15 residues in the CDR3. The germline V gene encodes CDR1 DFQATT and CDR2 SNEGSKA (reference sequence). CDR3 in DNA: TGCAGTGCTAGATTTGTTCCACAGGGGGAAGATACGCAGTATTTT. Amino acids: CSARFVPQGEDTQYF.

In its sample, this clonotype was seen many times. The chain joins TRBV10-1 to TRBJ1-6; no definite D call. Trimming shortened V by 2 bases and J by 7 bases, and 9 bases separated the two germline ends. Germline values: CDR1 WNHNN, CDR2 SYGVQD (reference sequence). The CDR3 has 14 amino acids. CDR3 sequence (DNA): TGCGCCAGCAGTGAGGCGGGTTCGAATTCACCCCTCCACTTT. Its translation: CASSEAGSNSPLHF.

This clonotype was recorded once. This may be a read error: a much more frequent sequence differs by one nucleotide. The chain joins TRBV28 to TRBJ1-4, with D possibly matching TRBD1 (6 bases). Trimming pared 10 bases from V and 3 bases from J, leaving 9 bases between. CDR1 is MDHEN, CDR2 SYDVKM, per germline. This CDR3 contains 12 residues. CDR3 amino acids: CANGTSNEKLFF. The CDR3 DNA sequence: TGTGCCAACGGGACATCTAATGAAAAACTGTTTTTT. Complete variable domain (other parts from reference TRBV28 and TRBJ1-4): DVKVTQSSRYLVKRTGEKVFLECVQDMDHENMFWYRQDPGLGLRLIYFSYDVKMKEKGDIPEGYSVSREKKERFSLILESASTNQTSMYLCANGTSNEKLFFGSGTQLSVL.

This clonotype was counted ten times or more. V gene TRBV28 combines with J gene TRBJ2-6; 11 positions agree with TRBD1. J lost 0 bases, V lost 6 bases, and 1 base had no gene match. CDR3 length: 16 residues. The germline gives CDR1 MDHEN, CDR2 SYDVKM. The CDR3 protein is CASRGTGGSGANVLTF. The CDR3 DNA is TGTGCCAGCAGGGGGACAGGGGGCTCTGGGGCCAACGTCCTGACTTTC.

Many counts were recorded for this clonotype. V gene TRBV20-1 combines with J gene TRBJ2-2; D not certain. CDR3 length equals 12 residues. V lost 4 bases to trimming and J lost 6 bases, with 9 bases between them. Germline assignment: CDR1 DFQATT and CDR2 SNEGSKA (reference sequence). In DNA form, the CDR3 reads TGCAGTGCTACCCTAAGCGCCGGGGAGCTGTTTTTT. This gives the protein CSATLSAGELFF.

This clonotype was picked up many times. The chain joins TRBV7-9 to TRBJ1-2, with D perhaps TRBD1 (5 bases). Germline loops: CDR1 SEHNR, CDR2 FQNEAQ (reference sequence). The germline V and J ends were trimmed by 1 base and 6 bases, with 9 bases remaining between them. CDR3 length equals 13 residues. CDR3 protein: CASSLDRIDGYTF. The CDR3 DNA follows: TGTGCCAGCAGCTTAGACAGGATAGATGGCTACACCTTC.

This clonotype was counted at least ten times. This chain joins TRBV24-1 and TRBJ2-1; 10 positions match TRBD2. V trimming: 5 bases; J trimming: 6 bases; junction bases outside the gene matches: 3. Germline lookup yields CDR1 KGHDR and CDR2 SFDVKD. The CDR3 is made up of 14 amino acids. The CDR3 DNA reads TGTGCCACCAGTGGGAGGACTAGCGGCAATGAGCAGTTCTTC. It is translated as CATSGRTSGNEQFF.

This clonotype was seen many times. The CDR3 sequence is CASSPVTGEEEQFF. The CDR3 bases are TGTGCCAGCAGTCCCGTAACAGGGGAAGAAGAGCAGTTCTTC. The chain is built from TRBV2 and TRBJ2-1; 7 nucleotides line up with TRBD1. V was pared by 5 bases and J by 10 bases, with 11 bases of the junction left unmatched. CDR1 and CDR2 (germline): SNHLY, FYNNEI. The CDR3 consists of 14 residues.

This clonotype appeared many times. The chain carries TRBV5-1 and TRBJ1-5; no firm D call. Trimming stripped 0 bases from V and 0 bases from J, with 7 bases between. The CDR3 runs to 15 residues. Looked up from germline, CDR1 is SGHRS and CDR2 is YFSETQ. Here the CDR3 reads CASSLEGYSNQPQHF. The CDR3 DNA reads TGCGCCAGCAGCTTGGAGGGTTATAGCAATCAGCCCCAGCATTTT.

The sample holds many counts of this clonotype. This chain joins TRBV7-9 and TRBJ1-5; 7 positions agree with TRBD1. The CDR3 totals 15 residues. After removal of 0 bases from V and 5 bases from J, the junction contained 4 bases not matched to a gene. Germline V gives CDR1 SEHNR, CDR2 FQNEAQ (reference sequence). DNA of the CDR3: TGTGCCAGCAGCTTAGCGACAGGGCGGGATCAGCCCCAGCATTTT. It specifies CASSLATGRDQPQHF.

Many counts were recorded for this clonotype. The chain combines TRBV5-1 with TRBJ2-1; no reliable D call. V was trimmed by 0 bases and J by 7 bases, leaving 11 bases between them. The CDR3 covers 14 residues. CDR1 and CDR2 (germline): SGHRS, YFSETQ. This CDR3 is CASSLEYAQNEQFF. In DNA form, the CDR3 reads TGCGCCAGCAGCTTGGAGTATGCTCAGAATGAGCAGTTCTTC.

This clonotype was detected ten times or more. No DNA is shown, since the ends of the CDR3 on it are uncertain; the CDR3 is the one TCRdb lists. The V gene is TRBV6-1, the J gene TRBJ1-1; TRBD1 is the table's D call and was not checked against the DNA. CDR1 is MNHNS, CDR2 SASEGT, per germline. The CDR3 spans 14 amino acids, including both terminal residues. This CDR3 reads CASSLSAPGTEAFF.

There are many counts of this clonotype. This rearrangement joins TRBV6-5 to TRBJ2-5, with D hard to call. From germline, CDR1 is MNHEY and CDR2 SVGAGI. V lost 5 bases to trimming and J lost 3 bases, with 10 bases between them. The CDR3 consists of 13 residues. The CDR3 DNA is TGTGCCAGCAGTCTAGGCCCAGAAGAGACCCAGTACTTC. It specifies CASSLGPEETQYF.

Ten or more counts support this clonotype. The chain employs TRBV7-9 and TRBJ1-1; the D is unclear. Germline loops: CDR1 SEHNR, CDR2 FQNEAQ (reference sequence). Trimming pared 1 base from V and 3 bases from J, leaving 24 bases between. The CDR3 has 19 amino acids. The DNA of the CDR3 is TGTGCCAGCAGCTTAGAGGTTTTCTTTTCCATCCCTTCTGACACTGAAGCTTTCTTT. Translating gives CASSLEVFFSIPSDTEAFF.

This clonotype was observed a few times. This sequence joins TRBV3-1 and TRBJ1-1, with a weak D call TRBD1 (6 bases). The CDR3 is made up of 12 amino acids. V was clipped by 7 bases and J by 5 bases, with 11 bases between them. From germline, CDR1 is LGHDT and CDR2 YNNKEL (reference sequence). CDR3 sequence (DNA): TGTGCCAGCAAGGGGGATAGGACTGAAGCTTTCTTT. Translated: CASKGDRTEAFF.

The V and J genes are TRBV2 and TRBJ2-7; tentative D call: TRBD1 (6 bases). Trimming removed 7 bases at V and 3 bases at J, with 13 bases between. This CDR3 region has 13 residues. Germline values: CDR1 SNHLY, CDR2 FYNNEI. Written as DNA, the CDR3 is TGTGCCAGCAACAGGGACGGGAACTACGAGCAGTACGTC. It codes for CASNRDGNYEQYV.

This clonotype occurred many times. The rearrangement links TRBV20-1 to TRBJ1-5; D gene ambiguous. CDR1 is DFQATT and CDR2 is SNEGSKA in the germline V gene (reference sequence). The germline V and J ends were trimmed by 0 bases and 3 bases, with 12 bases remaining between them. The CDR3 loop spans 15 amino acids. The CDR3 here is CSARDLGQDNQPQHF. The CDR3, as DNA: TGCAGTGCTAGAGATTTAGGGCAGGACAATCAGCCCCAGCATTTT.

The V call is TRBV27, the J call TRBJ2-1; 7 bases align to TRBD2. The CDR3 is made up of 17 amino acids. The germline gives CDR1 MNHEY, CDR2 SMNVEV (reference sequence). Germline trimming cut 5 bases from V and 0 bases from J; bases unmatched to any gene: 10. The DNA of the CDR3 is TGTGCCAGCAGTCCCCGAGTAGCGGGCTACTCCTACAATGAGCAGTTCTTC. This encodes CASSPRVAGYSYNEQFF.

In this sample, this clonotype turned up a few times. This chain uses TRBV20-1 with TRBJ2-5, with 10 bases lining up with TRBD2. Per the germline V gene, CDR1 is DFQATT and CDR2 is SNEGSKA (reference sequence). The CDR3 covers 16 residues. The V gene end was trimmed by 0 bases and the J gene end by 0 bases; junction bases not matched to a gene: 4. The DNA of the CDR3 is TGCAGTGCTAGAGACAGCGGGAGGGCCGACCAAGAGACCCAGTACTTC. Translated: CSARDSGRADQETQYF.

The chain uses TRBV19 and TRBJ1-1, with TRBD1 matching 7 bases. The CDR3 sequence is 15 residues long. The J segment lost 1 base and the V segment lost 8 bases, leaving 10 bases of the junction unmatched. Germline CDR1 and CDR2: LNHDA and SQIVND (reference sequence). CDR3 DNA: TGTGCCAGTCAGCCCTTAGACAGGGCGAACACTGAAGCTTTCTTT. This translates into CASQPLDRANTEAFF.

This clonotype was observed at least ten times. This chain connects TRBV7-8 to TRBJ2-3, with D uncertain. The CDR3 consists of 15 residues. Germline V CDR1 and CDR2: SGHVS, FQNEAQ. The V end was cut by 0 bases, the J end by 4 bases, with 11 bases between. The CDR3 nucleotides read TGTGCCAGCAGCTTAGCGCTTGGCAGCGCAGATACGCAGTATTTT. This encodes CASSLALGSADTQYF.

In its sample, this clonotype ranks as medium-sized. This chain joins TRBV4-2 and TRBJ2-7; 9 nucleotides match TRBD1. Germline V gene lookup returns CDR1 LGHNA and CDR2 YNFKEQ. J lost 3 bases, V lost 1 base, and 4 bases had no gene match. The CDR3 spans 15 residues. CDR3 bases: TGTGCCAGCAGCCAAGGGACAGGGGTTTTCTACGAGCAGTACTTC. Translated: CASSQGTGVFYEQYF.